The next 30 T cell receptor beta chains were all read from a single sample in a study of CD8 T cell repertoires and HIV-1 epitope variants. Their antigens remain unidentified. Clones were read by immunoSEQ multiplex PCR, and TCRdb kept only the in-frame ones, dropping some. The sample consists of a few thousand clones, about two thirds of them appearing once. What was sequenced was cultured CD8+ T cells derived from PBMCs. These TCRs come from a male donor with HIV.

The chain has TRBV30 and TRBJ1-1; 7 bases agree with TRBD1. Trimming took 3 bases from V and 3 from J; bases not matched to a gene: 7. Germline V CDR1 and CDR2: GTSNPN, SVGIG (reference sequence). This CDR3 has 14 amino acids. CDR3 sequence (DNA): TGTGCCTGGAGATTTACAGGGGATTACACTGAAGCTTTCTTT. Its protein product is CAWRFTGDYTEAFF.

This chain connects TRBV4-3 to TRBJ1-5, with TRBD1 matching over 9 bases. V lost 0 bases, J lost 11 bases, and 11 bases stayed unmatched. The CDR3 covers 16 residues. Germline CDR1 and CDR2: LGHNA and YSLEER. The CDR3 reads CASSQDEDTGGEAQHF. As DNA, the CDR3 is TGCGCCAGCAGCCAAGATGAGGATACAGGGGGCGAGGCCCAGCATTTT.

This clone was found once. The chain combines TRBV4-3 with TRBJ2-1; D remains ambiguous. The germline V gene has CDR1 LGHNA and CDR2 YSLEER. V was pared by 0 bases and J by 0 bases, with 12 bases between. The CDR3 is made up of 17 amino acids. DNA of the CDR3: TGCGCCAGCAGCCAAGATAGGAATCGCGCCTCCTACAATGAGCAGTTCTTC. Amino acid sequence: CASSQDRNRASYNEQFF.

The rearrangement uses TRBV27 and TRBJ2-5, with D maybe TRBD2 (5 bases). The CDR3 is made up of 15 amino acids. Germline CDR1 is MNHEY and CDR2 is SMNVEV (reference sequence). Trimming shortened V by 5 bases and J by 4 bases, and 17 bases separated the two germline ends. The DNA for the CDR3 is TGTGCCAGCAGTGTGATTCCGGGATGGGGAGAGACCCAGTACTTC. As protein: CASSVIPGWGETQYF.

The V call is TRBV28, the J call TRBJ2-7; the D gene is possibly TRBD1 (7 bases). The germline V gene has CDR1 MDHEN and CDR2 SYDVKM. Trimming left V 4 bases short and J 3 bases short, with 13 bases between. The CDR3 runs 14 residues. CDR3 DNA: TGTGCCAGCAGTTGGCGGGACAGCTACTACGAGCAGTACTTC. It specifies CASSWRDSYYEQYF.

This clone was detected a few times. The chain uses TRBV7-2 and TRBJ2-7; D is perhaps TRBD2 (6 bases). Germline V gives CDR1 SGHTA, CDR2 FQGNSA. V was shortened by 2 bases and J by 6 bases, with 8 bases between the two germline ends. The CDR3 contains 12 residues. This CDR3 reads CASSLRAGEQYF. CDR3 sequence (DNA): TGTGCCAGCAGCTTACGAGCGGGCGAGCAGTACTTC.

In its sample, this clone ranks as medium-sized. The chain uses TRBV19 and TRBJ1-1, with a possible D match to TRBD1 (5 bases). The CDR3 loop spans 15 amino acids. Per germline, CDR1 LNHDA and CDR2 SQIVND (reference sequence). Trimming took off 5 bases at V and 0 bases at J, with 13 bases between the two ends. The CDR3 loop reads CASSDYGALNTEAFF. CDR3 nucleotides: TGTGCCAGTAGTGATTACGGGGCTCTGAACACTGAAGCTTTCTTT.

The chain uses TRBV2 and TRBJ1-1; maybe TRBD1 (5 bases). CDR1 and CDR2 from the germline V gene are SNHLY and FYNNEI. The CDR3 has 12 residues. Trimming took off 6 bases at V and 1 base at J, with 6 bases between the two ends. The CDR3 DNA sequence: TGTGCCAGCAGCCAGGGGAACACTGAAGCTTTCTTT. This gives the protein CASSQGNTEAFF. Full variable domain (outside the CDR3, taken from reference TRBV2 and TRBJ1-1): EPEVTQTPSHQVTQMGQEVILRCVPISNHLYFYWYRQILGQKVEFLVSFYNNEISEKSEIFDDQFSVERPDGSNFTLKIRSTKLEDSAMYFCASSQGNTEAFFGQGTRLTVV.

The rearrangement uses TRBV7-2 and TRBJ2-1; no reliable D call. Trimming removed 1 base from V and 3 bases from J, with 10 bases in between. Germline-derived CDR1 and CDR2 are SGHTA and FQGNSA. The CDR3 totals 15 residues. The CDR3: CASSLVRHLYNEQFF. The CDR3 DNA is TGTGCCAGCAGCTTAGTTCGACACCTCTACAATGAGCAGTTCTTC.

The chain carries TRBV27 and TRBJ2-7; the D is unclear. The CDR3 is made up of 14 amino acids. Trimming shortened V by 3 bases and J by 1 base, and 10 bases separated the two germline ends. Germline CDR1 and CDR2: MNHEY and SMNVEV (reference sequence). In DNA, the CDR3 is TGTGCCAGCAGTTTTGGGAAAGTATCCTACGAGCAGTACTTC. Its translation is CASSFGKVSYEQYF.

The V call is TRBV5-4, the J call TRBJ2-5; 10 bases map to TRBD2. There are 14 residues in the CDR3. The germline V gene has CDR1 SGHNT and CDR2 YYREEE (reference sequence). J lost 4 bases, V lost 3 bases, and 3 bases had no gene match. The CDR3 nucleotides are TGTGCCAGCAGCTCAGCGGGGGGGCCAGAGACCCAGTACTTC. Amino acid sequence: CASSSAGGPETQYF. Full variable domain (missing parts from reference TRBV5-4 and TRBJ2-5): ETGVTQSPTHLIKTRGQQVTLRCSSQSGHNTVSWYQQALGQGPQFIFQYYREEENGRGNFPPRFSGLQFPNYSSELNVNALELDDSALYLCASSSAGGPETQYFGPGTRLLVL.

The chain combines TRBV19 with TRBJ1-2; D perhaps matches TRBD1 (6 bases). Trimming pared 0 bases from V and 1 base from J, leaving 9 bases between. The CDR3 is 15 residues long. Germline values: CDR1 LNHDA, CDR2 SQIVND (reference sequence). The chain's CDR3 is CASSIEDRNNYGYTF. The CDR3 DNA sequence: TGTGCCAGTAGTATAGAAGACAGGAATAACTATGGCTACACCTTC. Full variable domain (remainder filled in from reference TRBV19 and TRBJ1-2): DGGITQSPKYLFRKEGQNVTLSCEQNLNHDAMYWYRQDPGQGLRLIYYSQIVNDFQKGDIAEGYSVSREKKESFPLTVTSAQKNPTAFYLCASSIEDRNNYGYTFGSGTRLTVV.

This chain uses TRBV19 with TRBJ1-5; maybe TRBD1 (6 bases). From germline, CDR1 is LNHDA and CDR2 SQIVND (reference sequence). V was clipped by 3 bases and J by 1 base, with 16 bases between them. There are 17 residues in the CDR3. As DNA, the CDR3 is TGTGCCAGTAGTATGATCCCGACGGGGGCGAGCAATCAGCCCCAGCATTTT. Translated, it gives CASSMIPTGASNQPQHF.

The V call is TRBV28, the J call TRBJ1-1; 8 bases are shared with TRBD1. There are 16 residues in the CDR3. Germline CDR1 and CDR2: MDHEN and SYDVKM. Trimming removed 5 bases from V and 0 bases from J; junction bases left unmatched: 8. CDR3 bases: TGTGCCAGCAGTCTCCAGACAGGGGCCCTGAACACTGAAGCTTTCTTT. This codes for CASSLQTGALNTEAFF.

The CDR3 bases are TGTGCCAGCAGCTTTTCCACAGGCCGGGCGGCCTTTAATTCACCCCTCCACTTT. It is translated as CASSFSTGRAAFNSPLHF. The chain joins TRBV5-5 to TRBJ1-6, with D possibly TRBD1 on 5 matching bases. V dropped 2 bases and J dropped 6 bases, with 21 bases sitting between them. Germline loops: CDR1 SGHKS, CDR2 YYEKEE (reference sequence). The CDR3 is made up of 18 amino acids. Drawing the rest from reference TRBV5-5 and TRBJ1-6, the complete variable domain is DAGVTQSPTHLIKTRGQQVTLRCSPISGHKSVSWYQQVLGQGPQFIFQYYEKEERGRGNFPDRFSARQFPNYSSELNVNALLLGDSALYLCASSFSTGRAAFNSPLHFGNGTRLTVT.

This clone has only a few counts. In nucleotides, the CDR3 is TGTGCCAGCAGCTTTAGTGAGACTAATGAAAAACTGTTTTTT. Encoded protein: CASSFSETNEKLFF. The gene calls are TRBV7-6 and TRBJ1-4; no definite D call. The germline V gene has CDR1 SGHVS and CDR2 FNYEAQ. V was cut by 3 bases and J by 2 bases, with 7 bases left in between. The CDR3 runs to 14 residues. The complete variable domain, with remaining parts taken from reference TRBV7-6 and TRBJ1-4, reads GAGVSQSPRYKVTKRGQDVALRCDPISGHVSLYWYRQALGQGPEFLTYFNYEAQQDKSGLPNDRFSAERPEGSISTLTIQRTEQRDSAMYRCASSFSETNEKLFFGSGTQLSVL.

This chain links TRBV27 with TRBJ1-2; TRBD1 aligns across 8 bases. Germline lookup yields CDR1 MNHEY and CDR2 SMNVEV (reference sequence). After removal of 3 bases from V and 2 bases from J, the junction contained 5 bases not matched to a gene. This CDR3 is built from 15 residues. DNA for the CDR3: TGTGCCAGCAGTTTCAGGGGGCGCGGAAACTATGGCTACACCTTC. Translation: CASSFRGRGNYGYTF.

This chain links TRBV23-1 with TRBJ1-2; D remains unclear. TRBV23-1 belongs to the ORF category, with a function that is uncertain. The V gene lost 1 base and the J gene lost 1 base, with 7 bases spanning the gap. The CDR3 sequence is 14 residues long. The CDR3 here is CASSQWRLNYGYTF. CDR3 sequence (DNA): TGCGCCAGCAGTCAATGGAGGCTTAACTATGGCTACACCTTC.

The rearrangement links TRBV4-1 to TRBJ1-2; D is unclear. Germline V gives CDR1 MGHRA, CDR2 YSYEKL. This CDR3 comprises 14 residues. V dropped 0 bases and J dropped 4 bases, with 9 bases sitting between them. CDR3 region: CASSQDEMSYGYTF. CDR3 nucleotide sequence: TGCGCCAGCAGCCAAGACGAGATGAGCTATGGCTACACCTTC.

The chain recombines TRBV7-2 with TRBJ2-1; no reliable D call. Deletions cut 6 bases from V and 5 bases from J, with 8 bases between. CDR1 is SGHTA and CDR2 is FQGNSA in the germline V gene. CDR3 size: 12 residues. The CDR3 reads CASRGGNNEQFF. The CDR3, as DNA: TGTGCCAGCAGAGGCGGAAACAATGAGCAGTTCTTC.

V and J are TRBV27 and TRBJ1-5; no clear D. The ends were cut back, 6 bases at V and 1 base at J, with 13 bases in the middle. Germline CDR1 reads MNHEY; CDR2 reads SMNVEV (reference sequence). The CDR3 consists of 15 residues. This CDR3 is CASSPRWSSNQPQHF. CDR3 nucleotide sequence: TGTGCCAGCAGCCCCCGGTGGTCGAGCAATCAGCCCCAGCATTTT.

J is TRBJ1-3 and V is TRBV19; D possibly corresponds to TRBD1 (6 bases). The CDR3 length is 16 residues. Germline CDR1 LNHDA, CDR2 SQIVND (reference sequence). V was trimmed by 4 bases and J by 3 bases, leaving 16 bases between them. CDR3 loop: CASSTTLGQLGNTIYF. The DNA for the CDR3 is TGTGCCAGTAGTACAACCCTAGGACAGCTTGGAAACACCATATATTTT. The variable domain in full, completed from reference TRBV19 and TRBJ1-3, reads DGGITQSPKYLFRKEGQNVTLSCEQNLNHDAMYWYRQDPGQGLRLIYYSQIVNDFQKGDIAEGYSVSREKKESFPLTVTSAQKNPTAFYLCASSTTLGQLGNTIYFGEGSWLTVV.

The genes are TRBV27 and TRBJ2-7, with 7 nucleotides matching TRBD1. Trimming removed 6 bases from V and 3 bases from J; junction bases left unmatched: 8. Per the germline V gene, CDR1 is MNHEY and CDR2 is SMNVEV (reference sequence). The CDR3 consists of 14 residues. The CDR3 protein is CASRWDDRDYEQYF. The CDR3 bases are TGTGCCAGCAGGTGGGACGACAGGGACTACGAGCAGTACTTC.

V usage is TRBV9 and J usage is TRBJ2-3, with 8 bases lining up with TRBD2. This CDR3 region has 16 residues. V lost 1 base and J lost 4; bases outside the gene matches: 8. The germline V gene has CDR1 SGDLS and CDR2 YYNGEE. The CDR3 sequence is CASSVMVGGGSDTQYF. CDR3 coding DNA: TGTGCCAGCAGCGTAATGGTTGGCGGGGGGTCAGATACGCAGTATTTT.

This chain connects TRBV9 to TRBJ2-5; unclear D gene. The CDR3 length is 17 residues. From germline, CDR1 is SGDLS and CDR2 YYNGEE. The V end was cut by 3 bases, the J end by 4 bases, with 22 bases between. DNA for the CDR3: TGTGCCAGCAGCGCACGCCCTGGAGTTTCCCCCGGAGAGACCCAGTACTTC. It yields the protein CASSARPGVSPGETQYF.

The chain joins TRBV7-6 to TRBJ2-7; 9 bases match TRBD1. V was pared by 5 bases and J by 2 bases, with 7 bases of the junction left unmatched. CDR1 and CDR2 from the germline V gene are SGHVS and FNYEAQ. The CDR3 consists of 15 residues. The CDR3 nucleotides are TGTGCCAGCAGCCGGACAGGGGACTTTACCTACGAGCAGTACTTC. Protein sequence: CASSRTGDFTYEQYF.

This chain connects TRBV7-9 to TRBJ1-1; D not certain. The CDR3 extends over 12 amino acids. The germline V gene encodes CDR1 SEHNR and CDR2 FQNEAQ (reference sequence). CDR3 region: CVGQFMNTEAFF. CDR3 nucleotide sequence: TGTGTAGGGCAGTTCATGAACACTGAAGCTTTCTTT. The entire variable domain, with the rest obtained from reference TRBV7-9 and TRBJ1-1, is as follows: DTGVSQNPRHKITKRGQNVTFRCDPISEHNRLYWYRQTLGQGPEFLTYFQNEAQLEKSRLLSDRFSAERPKGSFSTLEIQRTEQGDSAMYLCVGQFMNTEAFFGQGTRLTVV.

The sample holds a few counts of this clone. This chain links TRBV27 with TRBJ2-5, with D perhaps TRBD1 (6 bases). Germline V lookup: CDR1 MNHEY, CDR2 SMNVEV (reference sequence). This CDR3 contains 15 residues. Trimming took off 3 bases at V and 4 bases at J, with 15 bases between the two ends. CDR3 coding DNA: TGTGCCAGCAGTTTGTCTACAGGGATGGGAGAGACCCAGTACTTC. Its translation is CASSLSTGMGETQYF.

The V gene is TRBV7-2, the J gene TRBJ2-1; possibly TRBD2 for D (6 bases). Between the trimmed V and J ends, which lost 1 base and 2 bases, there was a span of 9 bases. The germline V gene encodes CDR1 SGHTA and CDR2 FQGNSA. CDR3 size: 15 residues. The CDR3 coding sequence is TGTGCCAGCAGCTTAGGGACTACCACCTACAATGAGCAGTTCTTC. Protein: CASSLGTTTYNEQFF.

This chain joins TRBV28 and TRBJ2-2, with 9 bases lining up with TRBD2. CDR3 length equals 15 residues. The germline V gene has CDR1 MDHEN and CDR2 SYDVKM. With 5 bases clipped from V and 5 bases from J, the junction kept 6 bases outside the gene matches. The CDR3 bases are TGTGCCAGCAGTCCCGCGACTAGCGGAACCGGGGAGCTGTTTTTT. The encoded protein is CASSPATSGTGELFF.